Below, 20 T cell receptor beta chains from the same sample are listed, as sequenced in a study of blood T cell repertoires in COVID-19. The protocol was immunoSEQ multiplex PCR, while the TCRdb copy is restricted to in-frame clones and leaves out a portion. The data hold 60,000 to 65,000 clones, with approximately 80% observed a single time. Sequencing was done on a sample of peripheral blood. The receptors derive from a woman older than 75 with active or convalescent COVID-19.

This rearrangement joins TRBV7-3 to TRBJ2-2, with 11 nucleotides matching TRBD2. Trimming removed 2 bases from V and 3 bases from J; junction bases left unmatched: 5. The CDR3 spans 17 residues. Germline values: CDR1 SGHTA, CDR2 FQGTGA. DNA for the CDR3: TGTGCCAGCAGCTTAGCTAGCGGGGGGATCTACACCGGGGAGCTGTTTTTT. It encodes CASSLASGGIYTGELFF.

By share, this clone counts as medium-sized. The CDR3 DNA is TGCGCCAGCAGCTTGGTAGCCAGCGGATCCGGGGAGCTGTTTTTT. The encoded protein is CASSLVASGSGELFF. The J gene is TRBJ2-2, the V gene TRBV5-1, with D possibly TRBD2 on 5 matching bases. The germline V and J ends were trimmed by 0 bases and 6 bases, with 12 bases remaining between them. The germline V gene has CDR1 SGHRS and CDR2 YFSETQ. The CDR3 consists of 15 residues.

The chain uses TRBV2 and TRBJ2-1; 8 bases map to TRBD1. The germline V gene has CDR1 SNHLY and CDR2 FYNNEI. Trimming cost V 3 bases and J 4 bases; bases outside gene matches: 5. This CDR3 region has 15 residues. The CDR3 reads CASSELGQAYNEQFF. CDR3 nucleotides: TGTGCCAGCAGTGAGCTGGGACAGGCTTACAATGAGCAGTTCTTC.

About this clone itself: An end of the junction differs from the germline gene, which may be a read error. The rearrangement uses TRBV7-7 and TRBJ2-1; D gene uncertain. Germline lookup yields CDR1 SSHAT and CDR2 FNYEAQ (reference sequence). This CDR3 contains 16 residues. CDR3 bases: TGTGCTAGCAGCTTAGGTGAGGAGACCCCCTACAATGAGCAGTTCTTC. This codes for CASSLGEETPYNEQFF.

This sequence joins TRBV19 and TRBJ2-3; 8 bases are shared with TRBD2. The CDR3 runs to 16 residues. V was pared by 7 bases and J by 3 bases, with 12 bases of the junction left unmatched. From germline, CDR1 is LNHDA and CDR2 SQIVND (reference sequence). CDR3 in DNA: TGTGCCAGTACTTCAGGCGCTAGCGGGTTTACAGATACGCAGTATTTT. It is translated as CASTSGASGFTDTQYF.

The V gene is TRBV27, the J gene TRBJ1-1, with D tentatively TRBD1 (6 bases). Germline V gives CDR1 MNHEY, CDR2 SMNVEV (reference sequence). Deletions cut 2 bases from V and 3 bases from J, with 19 bases between. This CDR3 spans 17 amino acids. The CDR3 is CASSLDSSRGWDTEAFF. The CDR3 region has the DNA TGTGCCAGCAGTTTAGATAGTTCCAGGGGTTGGGACACTGAAGCTTTCTTT.

This chain joins TRBV27 and TRBJ1-1, with unresolved D. V was cut by 2 bases and J by 2 bases, with 9 bases left in between. Germline V lookup: CDR1 MNHEY, CDR2 SMNVEV (reference sequence). The CDR3 length is 14 residues. The CDR3 DNA sequence: TGTGCCAGCAGTTTAGAGGCTGTTAACACTGAAGCTTTCTTT. It translates to CASSLEAVNTEAFF.

The chain uses TRBV7-3 and TRBJ2-3; tentative D call: TRBD2 (5 bases). V was pared by 5 bases and J by 6 bases, with 15 bases between. From germline, CDR1 is SGHTA and CDR2 FQGTGA. This CDR3 has 14 residues. The CDR3 DNA is TGTGCCAGCAGCCTCGACGGAGGAACCGATACGCAGTATTTT. This encodes CASSLDGGTDTQYF.

The V and J genes are TRBV18 and TRBJ2-5, with 8 bases that match TRBD1. CDR1 and CDR2 (germline): KGHSH, LQKENI. This CDR3 is built from 16 residues. V gave up 3 bases and J gave up 6 bases; unmatched junction bases: 12. The CDR3 is CASSPSGQGTTKTQYF. The CDR3 DNA reads as TGTGCCAGCTCACCGTCCGGACAGGGAACAACGAAGACCCAGTACTTC.

The chain combines TRBV12-3 or TRBV12-4 with TRBJ1-1; D unclear. The CDR3 spans 12 residues. V lost 6 bases to trimming and J lost 3 bases, with 8 bases between them. CDR3 residues: CASSLTYTEAFF. CDR3 sequence (DNA): TGTGCCAGCAGCTTAACATACACTGAAGCTTTCTTT.

V gene TRBV18 combines with J gene TRBJ1-1; D is undetermined. Germline V gene data show CDR1 as KGHSH and CDR2 as LQKENI. Deletions cut 2 bases from V and 3 bases from J, with 7 bases between. The CDR3 is 13 amino acids. CDR3: CASSPFTDTEAFF. The CDR3 DNA reads as TGTGCCAGCTCACCATTTACGGACACTGAAGCTTTCTTT.

The J gene is TRBJ1-3, the V gene TRBV12-3 or TRBV12-4, with D uncertain. The length of the CDR3 is 13 residues. Deletions cut 1 base from V and 6 bases from J, with 7 bases between. CDR3 sequence reads: CASSLGGENTIYF. The CDR3 DNA follows: TGTGCCAGCAGTTTAGGCGGGGAAAACACCATATATTTT.

The chain couples TRBV7-3 to TRBJ2-3, with a weak D call TRBD1 (5 bases). V was shortened by 1 base and J by 0 bases, with 11 bases between the two germline ends. The CDR3 loop spans 16 amino acids. Germline V gene data show CDR1 as SGHTA and CDR2 as FQGTGA. The CDR3 DNA reads as TGTGCCAGCAGCTTAATCGGAGACAGTAGCACAGATACGCAGTATTTT. Its protein is CASSLIGDSSTDTQYF.

The rearrangement links TRBV10-1 to TRBJ2-5; the D gene is possibly TRBD2 (6 bases). This CDR3 comprises 15 residues. Germline CDR1 WNHNN, CDR2 SYGVQD (reference sequence). V dropped 4 bases and J dropped 1 base, with 13 bases sitting between them. The CDR3 DNA reads TGCGCCAGCAGTGTTGGCGGGGTGAGCCAAGAGACCCAGTACTTC. This translates into CASSVGGVSQETQYF.

This clone occurred a few times. The chain carries TRBV10-2 and TRBJ1-1; a possible D gene is TRBD1 (6 bases). CDR1 is WSHSY, CDR2 SAAADI, per germline. The CDR3 runs to 12 residues. Trimming stripped 6 bases from V and 6 bases from J, with 11 bases between. Here the CDR3 reads CASRSRGAEAFF. The CDR3 coding sequence is TGCGCCAGCAGAAGCAGGGGTGCTGAAGCTTTCTTT.

The chain joins TRBV11-3 to TRBJ2-5; possibly TRBD1 for D (6 bases). V shed 3 bases and J shed 0 bases, with 23 bases lying between them. The CDR3 is 19 residues long. CDR1 is SGHNT and CDR2 is YENEEA in the germline V gene. In nucleotides, the CDR3 is TGTGCCAGCAGCTTTATAGGTGACTCGTTGGGACAACACCAAGAGACCCAGTACTTC. It specifies CASSFIGDSLGQHQETQYF.

This chain connects TRBV5-1 to TRBJ2-3; TRBD2 matches 12 bases. V shed 1 base, J shed 0 bases, and the junction held 0 bases outside the gene matches. The V gene's germline CDR1 is SGHRS and CDR2 YFSETQ. The CDR3 is 16 amino acids. The CDR3 region has the DNA TGCGCCAGCAGCTTGACTAGCGGGGGGAGCACAGATACGCAGTATTTT. As protein: CASSLTSGGSTDTQYF. Drawing the rest from reference TRBV5-1 and TRBJ2-3, the complete variable domain is KAGVTQTPRYLIKTRGQQVTLSCSPISGHRSVSWYQQTPGQGLQFLFEYFSETQRNKGNFPGRFSGRQFSNSRSEMNVSTLELGDSALYLCASSLTSGGSTDTQYFGPGTRLTVL.

The chain joins TRBV2 to TRBJ2-2; TRBD1 matches 7 bases. The germline V gene encodes CDR1 SNHLY and CDR2 FYNNEI. This CDR3 spans 16 amino acids. The trim removed 3 bases at V and 7 bases at J, leaving 11 bases unmatched. Here the CDR3 reads CASSETGTEFGGELFF. The CDR3 nucleotides read TGTGCCAGCAGTGAGACCGGGACAGAATTTGGCGGGGAGCTGTTTTTT.

The genes are TRBV2 and TRBJ2-1, with 8 bases aligning to TRBD1. V was clipped by 9 bases and J by 2 bases; unmatched bases: 6. The CDR3 totals 14 residues. Germline loops: CDR1 SNHLY, CDR2 FYNNEI. CDR3 nucleotides: TGTGCCAGGACCCGGGACAGGACCTACAATGAGCAGTTCTTC. Translation: CARTRDRTYNEQFF.

This chain links TRBV14 with TRBJ2-2, with D tentatively TRBD1 (5 bases). CDR3 length equals 15 residues. V lost 7 bases and J 1 base, leaving 13 bases between the germline ends. Germline V gives CDR1 SGHDN, CDR2 FVKESK. The CDR3 sequence is CASKAGAWNTGELFF. The CDR3 nucleotides are TGTGCCAGCAAGGCTGGGGCCTGGAACACCGGGGAGCTGTTTTTT.